This T cell receptor beta chain originates from a study of blood T cell repertoires in COVID-19. Study details: Both acute and convalescent COVID-19 samples were obtained from the United States, Italy and Spain. The cDNA or gDNA used as material had been derived from T cells, B-cell-depleted T cells, or PBMCs.

The CDR3 totals 14 residues. V gave up 1 base and J gave up 4 bases; unmatched junction bases: 2. Per the germline V gene, CDR1 is SQVTM and CDR2 is ANQGSEA. In the original analysis: Counts of nucleated cells, estimated from reference gene primer amplification, were obtained. Clones were sequenced by immunoSEQ multiplex PCR, and TCRdb holds only the in-frame ones, with some missing. D and trimming were read from the DNA, whereas the V and J calls and clone size are those reported in that table. The profile covers roughly 350,000 clones, with approximately 88% appearing a single time and roughly 4% taken by the ten largest.

The gene calls are TRBV29-1 and TRBJ2-1; 9 bases match TRBD2. The specimen was peripheral blood. This TCR came from a woman aged 45-65 years with active or convalescent COVID-19. CDR3 nucleotide sequence: TGCAGCGTTGAAGCTAGCGGGAATTACAATGAGCAGTTCTTC. As protein: CSVEASGNYNEQFF.